This T cell receptor beta chain is from a study of cytomegalovirus exposure and HLA in healthy donors. General study points: Under in vitro conditions, a few CMV-associated chains were confirmed as specific for CMV antigens.

The assay was immunoSEQ multiplex PCR, and TCRdb's table has in-frame clones only and misses some. The sample yields about 110,000 clones, approximately 96% seen once. Germline CDR1 and CDR2: SEHNR and FQNEAQ (reference sequence). The CDR3 extends over 15 amino acids. Trimming cost V 1 base and J 3 bases, with 10 bases left between them. About this clone: Its specificity is not known.

The sample was PBMCs. The V gene is TRBV7-9, the J gene TRBJ1-5, with D unresolved. This TCR derives from a woman aged 18 to 35 in good health and CMV-seronegative. The CDR3 is CASSLGRGYNQPQHF. The CDR3 nucleotides are TGTGCCAGCAGCTTAGGCCGAGGATACAATCAGCCCCAGCATTTT.